Below are 29 T cell receptor beta chains sequenced from a single sample in a study of T cells after yellow fever vaccination. TCRdb re-called the 5' RACE reads through MiXCR, storing one row per CDR3 protein. The top ten clones hold roughly a sixth of a sample with 450,000 to 650,000 distinct CDR3 sequences, just over 20% of them seen once. This sample comprised PBMCs, obtained roughly 20 days after the first yellow fever vaccination. These TCRs come from a man aged 18 to 29 who received the YFV17D yellow fever vaccine.

Only a few counts were recorded for this clonotype. The chain is built from TRBV5-6 and TRBJ2-5; TRBD2 might be the D (5 bases). In germline, CDR1 is SGHDT, CDR2 YYEEEE. V lost 4 bases, J lost 5 bases, and 18 bases lay in between. The CDR3 extends over 15 amino acids. This chain's CDR3 is CASSQSSGFEETQYF. DNA for the CDR3: TGTGCCAGCAGCCAGAGCTCGGGGTTCGAGGAGACCCAGTACTTC.

This clonotype was recorded at least ten times. This rearrangement joins TRBV4-3 to TRBJ2-7, with 7 bases that match TRBD1. Unmatched junction bases numbered 5, after V lost 1 base and J lost 2 bases. Germline V gene sequence: CDR1 LGHNA, CDR2 YSLEER. The CDR3 runs to 15 residues. The CDR3 DNA follows: TGCGCCAGCAGCCAAGGAAGGGACAGCCCCTACGAGCAGTACTTC. This gives the protein CASSQGRDSPYEQYF.

V is TRBV5-1 and J is TRBJ2-3; TRBD2 matches at 7 bases. This CDR3 has 14 residues. V lost 7 bases and J lost 2; bases outside the gene matches: 7. Germline values: CDR1 SGHRS, CDR2 YFSETQ. DNA for the CDR3: TGCGCCAGCCGATGGGGGGGGACCACAGATACGCAGTATTTT. This translates into CASRWGGTTDTQYF.

V usage is TRBV7-6 and J usage is TRBJ2-2; D is ambiguous. CDR3 length equals 17 residues. CDR1 SGHVS and CDR2 FNYEAQ come from the germline V gene. Deletions cut 3 bases from V and 0 bases from J, with 14 bases between. CDR3 in DNA: TGTGCCAGCAGCTTGTTTAGTCGGGCCCCGAACACCGGGGAGCTGTTTTTT. It codes for CASSLFSRAPNTGELFF. The complete variable domain, with remaining parts taken from reference TRBV7-6 and TRBJ2-2, reads GAGVSQSPRYKVTKRGQDVALRCDPISGHVSLYWYRQALGQGPEFLTYFNYEAQQDKSGLPNDRFSAERPEGSISTLTIQRTEQRDSAMYRCASSLFSRAPNTGELFFGEGSRLTVL.

This clonotype was found a few times. The chain carries TRBV4-1 and TRBJ2-1; a weak D match, TRBD2 (6 bases). Between the trimmed V and J ends, which lost 4 bases and 2 bases, there was a span of 12 bases. There are 15 residues in the CDR3. Germline V gene lookup returns CDR1 MGHRA and CDR2 YSYEKL. In nucleotides, the CDR3 is TGCGCCAGCAGCCCGGAGGGACTGACCTACAATGAGCAGTTCTTC. Translated, it gives CASSPEGLTYNEQFF.

The chain joins TRBV30 to TRBJ1-5; no reliable D call. The CDR3 extends over 13 amino acids. Germline assignment: CDR1 GTSNPN and CDR2 SVGIG (reference sequence). Trimming pared 0 bases from V and 6 bases from J, leaving 9 bases between. The CDR3 DNA follows: TGTGCCTGGAGTGTACCTGGGGTTCAGCCCCAGCATTTT. Its translation is CAWSVPGVQPQHF.

The J gene is TRBJ2-5, the V gene TRBV5-1; 9 nucleotides align to TRBD1. The CDR3 contains 14 residues. Germline CDR1 is SGHRS and CDR2 is YFSETQ. After removal of 7 bases from V and 4 bases from J, the junction contained 8 bases not matched to a gene. CDR3 protein: CASRYGTGTETQYF. CDR3 nucleotide sequence: TGCGCCAGCCGTTACGGGACAGGGACAGAGACCCAGTACTTC.

CDR3 in amino acids: CASSYVAGIFYGYTF. The CDR3 nucleotides are TGTGCCAGCAGTTACGTCGCGGGGATCTTCTATGGCTACACCTTC. The chain links TRBV6-2 or TRBV6-3 to TRBJ1-2, with D unresolved. V lost 2 bases, J lost 4 bases, and 14 bases lay in between. The CDR3 is 15 amino acids. The V gene's germline CDR1 is MNHEY and CDR2 SVGEGT.

The sample holds a few counts of this clonotype. V is TRBV7-9 and J is TRBJ2-7; D perhaps matches TRBD1 (5 bases). The V end was cut by 1 base, the J end by 5 bases, with 15 bases between. CDR3 length equals 15 residues. Germline assignment: CDR1 SEHNR and CDR2 FQNEAQ (reference sequence). The CDR3 reads CASSLGTGQVHEQYF. DNA of the CDR3: TGTGCCAGCAGCTTAGGAACAGGTCAGGTCCACGAGCAGTACTTC.

The rearrangement uses TRBV5-1 and TRBJ1-2; D possibly corresponds to TRBD1 (6 bases). The V gene lost 4 bases and the J gene lost 14 bases, with 27 bases spanning the gap. Germline values: CDR1 SGHRS, CDR2 YFSETQ. The CDR3 has 15 residues. The CDR3 nucleotides are TGCGCCAGCAGCCCGGGCGTCGGGGGCAGCTTCGGTCTTACCTTC. It is translated as CASSPGVGGSFGLTF. The whole variable domain, remainder taken from reference TRBV5-1 and TRBJ1-2, is KAGVTQTPRYLIKTRGQQVTLSCSPISGHRSVSWYQQTPGQGLQFLFEYFSETQRNKGNFPGRFSGRQFSNSRSEMNVSTLELGDSALYLCASSPGVGGSFGLTFGSGTRLTVV.

The CDR3 is CASSIAAGTDTQYF. CDR3 nucleotide sequence: TGTGCCAGTAGTATAGCGGCGGGCACAGATACGCAGTATTTT. The J gene is TRBJ2-3, the V gene TRBV19; D unclear. CDR3 length: 14 residues. Germline lookup yields CDR1 LNHDA and CDR2 SQIVND (reference sequence). Trimming took 1 base from V and 1 from J, leaving 6 bases between them.

This chain joins TRBV9 and TRBJ2-1; no clear D. Trimming pared 7 bases from V and 6 bases from J, leaving 14 bases between. The V gene's germline CDR1 is SGDLS and CDR2 YYNGEE. CDR3 size: 13 residues. For the CDR3, the DNA is TGTGCCAGCCTTTGGACGCCGGGCAATGAGCAGTTCTTC. Amino acids: CASLWTPGNEQFF.

This clonotype was recorded a few times. The rearrangement links TRBV7-3 to TRBJ1-1, with unresolved D. The germline V gene has CDR1 SGHTA and CDR2 FQGTGA. Trimming left V 7 bases short and J 0 bases short, with 12 bases between. The CDR3 is 14 residues long. This CDR3 is CASTLRAVNTEAFF. CDR3 DNA sequence: TGTGCCAGCACCCTTCGGGCGGTGAACACTGAAGCTTTCTTT.

The rearrangement links TRBV29-1 to TRBJ2-2; maybe TRBD2 (6 bases). V lost 7 bases, J lost 5 bases, and 14 bases lay in between. The germline V gene has CDR1 SQVTM and CDR2 ANQGSEA. CDR3 length: 13 amino acids. CDR3 sequence: CSGRLGSTGELFF. CDR3 nucleotide sequence: TGCAGCGGCCGACTAGGGAGTACCGGGGAGCTGTTTTTT.

The genes are TRBV5-1 and TRBJ2-5; TRBD1 or TRBD2 may be the D gene (5 bases each). CDR1 is SGHRS, CDR2 YFSETQ, per germline. Trimming cost V 5 bases and J 3 bases, with 17 bases left between them. The CDR3 sequence is 15 residues long. CDR3 residues: CASRPGTPRKETQYF. Written as DNA, the CDR3 is TGCGCCAGCAGGCCCGGGACCCCTCGCAAAGAGACCCAGTACTTC. Combining the CDR3 with reference TRBV5-1 and TRBJ2-5 gives the whole variable domain KAGVTQTPRYLIKTRGQQVTLSCSPISGHRSVSWYQQTPGQGLQFLFEYFSETQRNKGNFPGRFSGRQFSNSRSEMNVSTLELGDSALYLCASRPGTPRKETQYFGPGTRLLVL.

This clonotype was seen ten or more times. The chain employs TRBV7-3 and TRBJ2-3; 7 bases line up with TRBD2. The CDR3 is made up of 16 amino acids. J was trimmed by 1 base and V by 2 bases; bases with no gene match: 6. The germline gives CDR1 SGHTA, CDR2 FQGTGA. CDR3 sequence: CASSLYPSGGTDTQYF. CDR3 DNA sequence: TGTGCCAGCAGCTTATACCCTAGCGGCGGCACAGATACGCAGTATTTT.

In this sample, this clonotype turned up a few times. The chain recombines TRBV7-2 with TRBJ1-1, with D uncertain. CDR3 length equals 13 residues. Germline assignment: CDR1 SGHTA and CDR2 FQGNSA. Trimming removed 4 bases at V and 5 bases at J, with 11 bases between. The DNA of the CDR3 is TGTGCCAGCAGCTCAATTCGAAATACTGAAGCTTTCTTT. Its protein is CASSSIRNTEAFF.

V is TRBV18 and J is TRBJ1-1; TRBD1 matches 7 bases. The germline CDR1 and CDR2 sequences are KGHSH and LQKENI. The CDR3 loop spans 12 amino acids. The junction had 3 bases not matched to a gene; V was cut back by 4 bases and J by 7 bases. The CDR3 here is CASSLRTGEAFF. CDR3 nucleotides: TGTGCCAGCTCACTGAGGACAGGTGAAGCTTTCTTT.

For this clonotype: One end of the junction is discordant with germline, which a read error may explain. J is TRBJ2-5 and V is TRBV5-8, with TRBD2 matching over 7 bases. Germline V gene sequence: CDR1 SGHTS, CDR2 YDEGEE. The CDR3 sequence is 13 residues long. CDR3 sequence reads: CAISPSGVETQYF. CDR3 DNA sequence: TGTGCCATCAGCCCCAGCGGGGTAGAGACCCAGTACTTC.

The chain carries TRBV7-2 and TRBJ2-1, with a tentative D call TRBD2 (5 bases). In germline, CDR1 is SGHTA, CDR2 FQGNSA. The CDR3 consists of 15 residues. The V gene lost 4 bases and the J gene lost 4 bases, with 14 bases spanning the gap. CDR3 nucleotide sequence: TGTGCCAGCAGCTCAGACTATGGGTCATACAATGAGCAGTTCTTC. Its translation: CASSSDYGSYNEQFF.

The chain combines TRBV20-1 with TRBJ1-5; D remains unclear. The V and J ends lost 5 bases and 6 bases respectively, with 17 bases between them. The CDR3 is made up of 14 amino acids. CDR1 DFQATT and CDR2 SNEGSKA come from the germline V gene (reference sequence). The CDR3 DNA sequence: TGCAGTGCTGGACCTCCGGCTGGAAGTCAGCCCCAGCATTTT. Protein sequence: CSAGPPAGSQPQHF.

This clonotype was recorded a few times. The J gene is TRBJ1-1, the V gene TRBV7-2; D remains unclear. The CDR3 sequence is 15 residues long. In germline, CDR1 is SGHTA, CDR2 FQGNSA. V lost 1 base, J lost 1 base, and 10 bases lay in between. The CDR3 here is CASSLDLGRNTEAFF. The DNA for the CDR3 is TGTGCCAGCAGCTTAGATCTGGGGAGGAACACTGAAGCTTTCTTT.

J is TRBJ2-7 and V is TRBV3-1, with D maybe TRBD1 (6 bases). V gave up 4 bases and J gave up 2 bases, with 15 bases separating them. The germline CDR1 and CDR2 sequences are LGHDT and YNNKEL (reference sequence). The CDR3 runs to 15 residues. In DNA form, the CDR3 reads TGTGCCAGCAGCCGCTCCCAGGGGACCCCCTACGAGCAGTACTTC. As protein: CASSRSQGTPYEQYF.

This clonotype was counted a single time. V gene TRBV20-1 combines with J gene TRBJ1-2; D might be TRBD1 (6 bases). The CDR3 contains 12 residues. Per germline, CDR1 DFQATT and CDR2 SNEGSKA (reference sequence). The V gene lost 0 bases and the J gene lost 5 bases, with 7 bases spanning the gap. The CDR3 region is CSAREGAYGYTF. The CDR3 DNA reads TGCAGTGCTAGAGAGGGGGCTTATGGCTACACCTTC.

The V call is TRBV2, the J call TRBJ2-4, with TRBD2 as a possible D gene (6 bases). CDR1 SNHLY and CDR2 FYNNEI come from the germline V gene. Trimming took off 7 bases at V and 13 bases at J, with 23 bases between the two ends. This CDR3 has 14 residues. The DNA for the CDR3 is TGTGCCAGCACCCCAAACTCGGGGGATTCAGTACAGTACTTC. This sequence encodes CASTPNSGDSVQYF.

This clonotype was counted only a few times. The rearrangement links TRBV11-2 to TRBJ2-4; 12 bases map to TRBD2. CDR1 is SGHAT and CDR2 is FQNNGV in the germline V gene. The CDR3 contains 18 residues. With V trimmed by 3 bases and J by 0 bases, 6 bases remained unmatched. For the CDR3, the DNA is TGTGCCAGCAGCTTTCAGCTAGCGGGGGGGGTAGCCAAAAACATTCAGTACTTC. Translating it yields CASSFQLAGGVAKNIQYF.

The sample holds a few counts of this clonotype. This chain joins TRBV24-1 and TRBJ2-1, with TRBD2 matching over 9 bases. The CDR3 has 17 residues. Germline CDR1 and CDR2: KGHDR and SFDVKD. Unmatched junction bases numbered 8, after V lost 0 bases and J lost 6 bases. CDR3 nucleotides: TGTGCCACCAGTGATTTGCACCAGGCGGGGGGGGTCAATGAGCAGTTCTTC. Encoded protein: CATSDLHQAGGVNEQFF.

This clonotype was seen only a few times. The chain employs TRBV25-1 and TRBJ1-1; possible D gene TRBD1, 5 bases. The CDR3 extends over 15 amino acids. Trimming pared 6 bases from V and 5 bases from J, leaving 19 bases between. Germline loops: CDR1 MGHDK, CDR2 SYGVNS. CDR3 residues: CASSPQAVVLTEAFF. The CDR3 DNA reads TGTGCCAGCAGCCCACAGGCGGTCGTCCTAACTGAAGCTTTCTTT. Drawing the rest from reference TRBV25-1 and TRBJ1-1, the complete variable domain is EADIYQTPRYLVIGTGKKITLECSQTMGHDKMYWYQQDPGMELHLIHYSYGVNSTEKGDLSSESTVSRIRTEHFPLTLESARPSHTSQYLCASSPQAVVLTEAFFGQGTRLTVV.

This clonotype was picked up a small number of times. This chain joins TRBV7-2 and TRBJ2-5, with 11 nucleotides matching TRBD2. The CDR3 extends over 16 amino acids. Trimming removed 6 bases from V and 3 bases from J; junction bases left unmatched: 9. CDR1 is SGHTA, CDR2 FQGNSA, per germline. The CDR3 region has the DNA TGTGCCAGCAGAAAGCCGGGACTAGCGGCGAAAGAGACCCAGTACTTC. Its protein product is CASRKPGLAAKETQYF.